This TCR beta chain was recorded in a study of blood T cell repertoires in COVID-19. The wider study: Material from acute and convalescent COVID-19 was sourced from the United States, Italy and Spain.

The CDR3 runs to 15 residues. Per the germline V gene, CDR1 is MDHEN and CDR2 is SYDVKM. V was clipped by 8 bases and J by 4 bases, with 15 bases between them. Original analysis: Estimation of nucleated cell counts was performed using reference gene primer amplification. The repertoire was sequenced with immunoSEQ multiplex PCR; TCRdb's copy has only in-frame clones and lacks some. V, J and clone size derive from that table, while D and trimming were established from the DNA sequence. The data contain some 97,000 clones, roughly 87% of them singletons. The specimen was peripheral blood. This chain joins TRBV28 and TRBJ1-6; possibly TRBD1 for D (5 bases). The TCR originated in a young man in a cohort sampled during active COVID-19. This CDR3 is CASLGATSYNSPLHF. CDR3 bases: TGTGCCAGCCTAGGGGCGACCTCTTATAATTCACCCCTCCACTTT. Looking up the rest from reference TRBV28 and TRBJ1-6 gives the full variable domain: DVKVTQSSRYLVKRTGEKVFLECVQDMDHENMFWYRQDPGLGLRLIYFSYDVKMKEKGDIPEGYSVSREKKERFSLILESASTNQTSMYLCASLGATSYNSPLHFGNGTRLTVT.